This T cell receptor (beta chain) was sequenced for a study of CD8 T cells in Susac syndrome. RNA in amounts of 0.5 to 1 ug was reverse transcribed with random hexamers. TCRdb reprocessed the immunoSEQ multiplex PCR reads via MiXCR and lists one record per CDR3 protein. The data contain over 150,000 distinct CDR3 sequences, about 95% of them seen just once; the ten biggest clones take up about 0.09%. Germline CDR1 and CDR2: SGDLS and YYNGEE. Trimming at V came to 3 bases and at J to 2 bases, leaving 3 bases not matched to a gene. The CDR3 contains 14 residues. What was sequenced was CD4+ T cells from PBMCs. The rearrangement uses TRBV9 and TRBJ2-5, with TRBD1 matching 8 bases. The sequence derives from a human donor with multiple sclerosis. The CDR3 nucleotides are TGTGCCAGCAGCGCGAGGACAGGGCAAGAGACCCAGTACTTC. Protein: CASSARTGQETQYF. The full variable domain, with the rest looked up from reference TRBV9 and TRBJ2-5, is DSGVTQTPKHLITATGQRVTLRCSPRSGDLSVYWYQQSLDQGLQFLIQYYNGEERAKGNILERFSAQQFPDLHSELNLSSLELGDSALYFCASSARTGQETQYFGPGTRLLVL.